A selection of T cell receptor beta chains follows, all from one sample in a study of cytomegalovirus exposure and HLA in healthy donors. Data came from immunoSEQ multiplex PCR; TCRdb stores just in-frame clones and leaves some out. The table shows approximately 130,000 clones, with about 76% occurring only once. Source material: PBMCs. The receptors originated from a woman in her thirties or forties in good health and CMV-seronegative. Each CDR3 is given with its conserved first and last residue. D genes are given only for firm matches. Only some rows state a clone size, as once, few, many or a class for expanded clones.

CDR3 DNA,CDR3 protein,J gene,D gene,clone size,V gene
TGTGCCAGCAGTGAACTTCGTAATGGCTACACCTTC,CASSELRNGYTF,TRBJ1-2,NA,NA,TRBV2
TGTGCCATCAGTGGCGAATTGTCGGGTACGCAGTATTTT,CAISGELSGTQYF,TRBJ2-3,NA,once,TRBV10-3
TGTGCCAGCACCACGGGGACAGGGGGCGGTTCACCCCTCCACTTT,CASTTGTGGGSPLHF,TRBJ1-6,TRBD1,NA,TRBV2
TGTGCCAGCAGTGACTCGCGGGGGGGCACAGATACGCAGTATTTT,CASSDSRGGTDTQYF,TRBJ2-3,TRBD2,NA,TRBV6-4
TGTGCCAGCAGCACGAGGGGGACAGGGGTGACGCATGGCTACACCTTC,CASSTRGTGVTHGYTF,TRBJ1-2,TRBD1,NA,TRBV7-2
TGTGCCAGTAGTATAGGCCGCCAGGGTACCTACGAGCAGTACTTC,CASSIGRQGTYEQYF,TRBJ2-7,NA,NA,TRBV19
TGTGCCAGCTCACCACTTCCACAGGAGAATTCACCCCTCCACTTT,CASSPLPQENSPLHF,TRBJ1-6,NA,few,TRBV18
TGTGCCAGCAGTTTAGCGGGGGCACTGTACAATGAGCAGTTCTTC,CASSLAGALYNEQFF,TRBJ2-1,NA,NA,TRBV28
TGTGCCAGCAGTCTTAGTATGGGGGCAGGAGGCTATGGCTACACCTTC,CASSLSMGAGGYGYTF,TRBJ1-2,NA,NA,TRBV7-9
TGTGCCAGCAGTTATGACGGCGGATACACTGAAGCTTTCTTT,CASSYDGGYTEAFF,TRBJ1-1,NA,NA,TRBV6-5
TGCGCCAGCAGCTTGGTCGGGAGAGCGAACACTGAAGCTTTCTTT,CASSLVGRANTEAFF,TRBJ1-1,NA,NA,TRBV5-1
TGTGCCAGCAGTGAGGGACAGGGGGCTTCACCCCTCCACTTT,CASSEGQGASPLHF,TRBJ1-6,TRBD1,few,TRBV6-4
TGTGCCAGCAGCCTAGACCGAGGAGAGACCCAGTACTTC,CASSLDRGETQYF,TRBJ2-5,NA,once,TRBV5-6
TGCAGCGTTTCAGACTACGAGAATCAGCCCCAGCATTTT,CSVSDYENQPQHF,TRBJ1-5,NA,NA,TRBV29-1